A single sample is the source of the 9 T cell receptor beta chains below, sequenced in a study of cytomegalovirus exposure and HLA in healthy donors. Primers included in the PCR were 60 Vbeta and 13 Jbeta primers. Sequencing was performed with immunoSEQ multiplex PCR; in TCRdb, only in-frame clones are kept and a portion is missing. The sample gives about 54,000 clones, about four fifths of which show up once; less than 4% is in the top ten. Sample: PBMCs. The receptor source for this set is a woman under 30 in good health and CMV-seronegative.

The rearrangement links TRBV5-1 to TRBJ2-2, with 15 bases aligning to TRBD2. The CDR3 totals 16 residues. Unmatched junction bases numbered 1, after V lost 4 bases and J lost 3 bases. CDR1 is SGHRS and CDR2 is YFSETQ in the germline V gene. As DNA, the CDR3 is TGCGCCAGCAGCAGGACTAGCGGGAGGGACACCGGGGAGCTGTTTTTT. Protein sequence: CASSRTSGRDTGELFF.

CDR3 DNA: TGCGCCAGCGCCAAGTCGCGGGGGAACACCGGGGAGCTGTTTTTT. Translating it yields CASAKSRGNTGELFF. The genes are TRBV5-1 and TRBJ2-2; TRBD2 might be the D (6 bases). Per the germline V gene, CDR1 is SGHRS and CDR2 is YFSETQ. The V end lost 7 bases, the J end lost 1 base, and 14 bases lay between the germline ends. The CDR3 has 15 residues.

As DNA, the CDR3 is TGTGCCATCTGCCCCGGGACAGGTTCCTACGAGCAGTACTTC. Translation gives CAICPGTGSYEQYF. The chain joins TRBV10-3 to TRBJ2-5; 8 bases align to TRBD1. The DNA end is more similar to TRBJ2-7, so the J call may be wrong. Germline V gives CDR1 ENHRY, CDR2 SYGVKD. This CDR3 has 14 residues.

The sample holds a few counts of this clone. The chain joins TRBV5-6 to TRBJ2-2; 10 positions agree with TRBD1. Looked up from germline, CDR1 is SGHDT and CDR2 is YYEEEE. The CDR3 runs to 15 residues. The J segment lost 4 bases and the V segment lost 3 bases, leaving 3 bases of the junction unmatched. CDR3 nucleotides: TGTGCCAGCAGCTCCGGGACAGGGGTCACCGGGGAGCTGTTTTTT. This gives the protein CASSSGTGVTGELFF.

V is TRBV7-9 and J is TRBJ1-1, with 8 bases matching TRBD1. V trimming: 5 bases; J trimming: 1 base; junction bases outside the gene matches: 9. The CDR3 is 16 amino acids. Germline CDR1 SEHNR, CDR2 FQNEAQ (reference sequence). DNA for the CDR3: TGTGCCAGCAGCGGGGCAGGGGGCGTCCCGAACACTGAAGCTTTCTTT. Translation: CASSGAGGVPNTEAFF.

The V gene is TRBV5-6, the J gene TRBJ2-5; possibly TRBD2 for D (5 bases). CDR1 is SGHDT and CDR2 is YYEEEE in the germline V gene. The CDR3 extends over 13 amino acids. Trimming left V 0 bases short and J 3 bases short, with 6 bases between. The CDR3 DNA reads TGTGCCAGCAGCTTGGGGGGAGAAGAGACCCAGTACTTC. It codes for CASSLGGEETQYF.

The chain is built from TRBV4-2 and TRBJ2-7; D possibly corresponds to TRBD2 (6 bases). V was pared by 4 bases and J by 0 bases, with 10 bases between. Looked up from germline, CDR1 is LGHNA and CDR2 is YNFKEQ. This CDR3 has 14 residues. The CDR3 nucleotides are TGTGCCAGCAGCCGGGACTCCGTCTCCTACGAGCAGTACTTC. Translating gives CASSRDSVSYEQYF.

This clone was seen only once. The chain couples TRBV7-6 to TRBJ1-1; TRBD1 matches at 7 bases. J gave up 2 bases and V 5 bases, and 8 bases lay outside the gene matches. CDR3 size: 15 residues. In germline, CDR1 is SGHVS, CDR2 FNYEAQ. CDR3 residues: CASSHQQGKNTEAFF. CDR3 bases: TGTGCCAGCAGCCACCAACAGGGGAAAAACACTGAAGCTTTCTTT.

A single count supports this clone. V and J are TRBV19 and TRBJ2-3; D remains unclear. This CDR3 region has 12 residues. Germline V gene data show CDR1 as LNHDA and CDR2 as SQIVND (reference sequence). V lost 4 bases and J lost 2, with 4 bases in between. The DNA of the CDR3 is TGTGCCAGTAGTACTTCCACAGATACGCAGTATTTT. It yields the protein CASSTSTDTQYF.